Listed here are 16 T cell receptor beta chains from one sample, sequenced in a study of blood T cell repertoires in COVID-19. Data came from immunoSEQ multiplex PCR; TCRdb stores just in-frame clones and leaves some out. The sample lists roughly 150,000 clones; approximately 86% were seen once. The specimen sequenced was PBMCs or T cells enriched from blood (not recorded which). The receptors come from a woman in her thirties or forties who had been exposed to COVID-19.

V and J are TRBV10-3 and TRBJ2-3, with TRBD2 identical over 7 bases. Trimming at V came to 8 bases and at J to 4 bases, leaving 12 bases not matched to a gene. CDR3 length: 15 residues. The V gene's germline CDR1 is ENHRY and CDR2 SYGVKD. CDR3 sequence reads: CAIRPAGTIADTQYF. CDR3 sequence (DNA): TGTGCCATCCGACCCGCCGGGACTATCGCAGATACGCAGTATTTT.

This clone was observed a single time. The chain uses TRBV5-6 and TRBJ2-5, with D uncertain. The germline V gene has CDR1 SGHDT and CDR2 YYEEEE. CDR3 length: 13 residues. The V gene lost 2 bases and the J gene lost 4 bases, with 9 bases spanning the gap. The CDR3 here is CASSFLVRETQYF. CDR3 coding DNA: TGTGCCAGCAGCTTTCTGGTGAGAGAGACCCAGTACTTC.

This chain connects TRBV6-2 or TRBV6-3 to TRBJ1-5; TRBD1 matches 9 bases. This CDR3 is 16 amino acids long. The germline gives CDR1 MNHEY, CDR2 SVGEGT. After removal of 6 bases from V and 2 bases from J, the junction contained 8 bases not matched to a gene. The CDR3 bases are TGTGCCAGCAGCCCCCCGGGACAGGGTGGCAATCAGCCCCAGCATTTT. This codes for CASSPPGQGGNQPQHF.

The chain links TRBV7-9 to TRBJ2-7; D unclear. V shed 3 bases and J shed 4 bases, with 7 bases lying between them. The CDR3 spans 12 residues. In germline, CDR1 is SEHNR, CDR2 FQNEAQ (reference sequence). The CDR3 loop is CASSFNSYEQYF. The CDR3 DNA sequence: TGTGCCAGCAGCTTTAACTCGTACGAGCAGTACTTC.

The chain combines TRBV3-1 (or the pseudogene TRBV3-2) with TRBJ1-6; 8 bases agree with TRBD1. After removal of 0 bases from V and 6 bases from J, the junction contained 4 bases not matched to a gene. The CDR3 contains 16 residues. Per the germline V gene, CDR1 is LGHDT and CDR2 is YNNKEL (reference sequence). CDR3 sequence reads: CASSQDSGTGNSPLHF. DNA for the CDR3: TGTGCCAGCAGCCAAGACTCCGGGACAGGTAATTCACCCCTCCACTTT.

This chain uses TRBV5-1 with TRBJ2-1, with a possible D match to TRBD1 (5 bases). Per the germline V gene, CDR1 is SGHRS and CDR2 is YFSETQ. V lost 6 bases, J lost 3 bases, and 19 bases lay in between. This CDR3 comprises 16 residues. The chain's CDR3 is CASTETGAVHYNEQFF. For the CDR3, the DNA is TGCGCCAGCACCGAAACTGGGGCGGTTCACTACAATGAGCAGTTCTTC.

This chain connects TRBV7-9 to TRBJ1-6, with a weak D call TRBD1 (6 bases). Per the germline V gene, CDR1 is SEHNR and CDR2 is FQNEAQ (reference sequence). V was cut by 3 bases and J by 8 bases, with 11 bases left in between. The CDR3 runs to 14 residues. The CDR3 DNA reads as TGTGCCAGCAGCTTCGTTAAGGGGGATTCACCCCTCCACTTT. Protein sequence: CASSFVKGDSPLHF.

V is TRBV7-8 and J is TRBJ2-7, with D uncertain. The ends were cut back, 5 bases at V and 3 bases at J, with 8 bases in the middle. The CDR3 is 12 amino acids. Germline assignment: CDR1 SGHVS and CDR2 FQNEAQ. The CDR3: CASSAGGYEQYF. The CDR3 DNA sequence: TGTGCCAGCAGCGCTGGCGGCTACGAGCAGTACTTC. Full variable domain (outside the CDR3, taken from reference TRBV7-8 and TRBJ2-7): GAGVSQSPRYKVAKRGQDVALRCDPISGHVSLFWYQQALGQGPEFLTYFQNEAQLDKSGLPSDRFFAERPEGSVSTLKIQRTQQEDSAVYLCASSAGGYEQYFGPGTRLTVT.

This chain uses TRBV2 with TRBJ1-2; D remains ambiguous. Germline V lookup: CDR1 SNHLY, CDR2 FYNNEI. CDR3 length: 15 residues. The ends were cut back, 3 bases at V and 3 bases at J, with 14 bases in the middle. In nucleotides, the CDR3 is TGTGCCAGCAGTGAGAATGATTGGGGAGACTATGGCTACACCTTC. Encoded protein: CASSENDWGDYGYTF.

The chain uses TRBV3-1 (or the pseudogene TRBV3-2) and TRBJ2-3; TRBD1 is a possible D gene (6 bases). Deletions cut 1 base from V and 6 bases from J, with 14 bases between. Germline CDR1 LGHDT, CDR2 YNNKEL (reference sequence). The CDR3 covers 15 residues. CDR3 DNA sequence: TGTGCCAGCAGCCAAGTAGCAGGGGTTGGGGATACGCAGTATTTT. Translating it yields CASSQVAGVGDTQYF.

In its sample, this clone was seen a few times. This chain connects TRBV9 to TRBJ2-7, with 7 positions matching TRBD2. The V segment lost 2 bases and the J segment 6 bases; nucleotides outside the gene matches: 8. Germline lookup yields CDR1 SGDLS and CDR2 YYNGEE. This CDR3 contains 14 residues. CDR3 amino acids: CASSVGLVSSEQYF. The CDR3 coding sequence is TGTGCCAGCAGCGTCGGACTAGTATCGAGCGAGCAGTACTTC.

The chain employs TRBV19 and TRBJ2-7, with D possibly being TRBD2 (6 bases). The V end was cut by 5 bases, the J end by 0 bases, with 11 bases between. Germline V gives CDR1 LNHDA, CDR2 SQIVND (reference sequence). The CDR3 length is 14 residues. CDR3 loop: CASSDSGVSYEQYF. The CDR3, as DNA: TGTGCCAGTAGTGATAGCGGAGTCTCCTACGAGCAGTACTTC.

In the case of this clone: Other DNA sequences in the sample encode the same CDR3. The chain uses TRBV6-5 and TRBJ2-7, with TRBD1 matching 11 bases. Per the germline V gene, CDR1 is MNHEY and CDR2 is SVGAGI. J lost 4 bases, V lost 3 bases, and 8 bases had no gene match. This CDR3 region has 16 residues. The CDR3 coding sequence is TGTGCCAGCAGTTATTCCTCGGGGACAGGGGGGTACGAGCAGTACTTC. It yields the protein CASSYSSGTGGYEQYF.

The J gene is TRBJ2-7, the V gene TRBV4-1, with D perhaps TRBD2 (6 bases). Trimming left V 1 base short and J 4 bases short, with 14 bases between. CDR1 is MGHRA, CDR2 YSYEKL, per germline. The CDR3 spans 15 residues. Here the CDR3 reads CASSQGVGGWYEQYF. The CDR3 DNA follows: TGCGCCAGCAGCCAAGGAGTTGGGGGGTGGTACGAGCAGTACTTC.

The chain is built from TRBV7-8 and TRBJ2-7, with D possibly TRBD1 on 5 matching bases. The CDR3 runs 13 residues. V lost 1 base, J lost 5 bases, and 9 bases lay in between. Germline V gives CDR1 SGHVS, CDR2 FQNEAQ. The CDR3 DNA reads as TGTGCCAGCAGCTTAGAGTGGGGCAACGAGCAGTACTTC. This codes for CASSLEWGNEQYF.

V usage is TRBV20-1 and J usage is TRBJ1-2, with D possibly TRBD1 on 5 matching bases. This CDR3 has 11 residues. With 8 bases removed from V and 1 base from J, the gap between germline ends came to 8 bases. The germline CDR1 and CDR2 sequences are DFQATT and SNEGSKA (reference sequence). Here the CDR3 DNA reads TGCAGTCCAGGGATTAACTATGGCTACACCTTC. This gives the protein CSPGINYGYTF.